The 23 T cell receptor beta chains in this list originate from one sample, sequenced in a study of technical replicates of blood from a few donors. Method: immunoSEQ multiplex PCR; TCRdb's copy keeps in-frame clones and lacks some. The sample gives tens of thousands of clones, about 86% of which show up once; approximately 5% is in the top ten. Source material: PBMCs. The origin of the receptors is a human donor in good health. Some clones in this sample may be carry-over from other donors' samples.

This rearrangement joins TRBV27 to TRBJ1-2; possibly TRBD1 for D (6 bases). With 6 bases removed from V and 10 bases from J, the gap between germline ends came to 18 bases. Per germline, CDR1 MNHEY and CDR2 SMNVEV (reference sequence). The CDR3 has 13 amino acids. The DNA of the CDR3 is TGTGCCAGCAGGCCAGGGGCAGGGTCGGTCTACACCTTC. Amino acids: CASRPGAGSVYTF.

This chain uses TRBV2 with TRBJ2-1, with a possible D match to TRBD2 (6 bases). The CDR3 covers 15 residues. Germline V CDR1 and CDR2: SNHLY, FYNNEI. V lost 6 bases to trimming and J lost 6 bases, with 18 bases between them. CDR3 protein: CASSAYQRASNEQFF. CDR3 DNA sequence: TGTGCCAGCAGCGCATACCAGCGGGCTAGCAATGAGCAGTTCTTC.

The chain has TRBV7-2 and TRBJ1-2; tentative D call: TRBD1 (5 bases). The length of the CDR3 is 15 residues. Trimming took off 7 bases at V and 2 bases at J, with 17 bases between the two ends. Germline V gene lookup returns CDR1 SGHTA and CDR2 FQGNSA. The CDR3 nucleotides read TGTGCCAGCACAAAAGGGTGGGGGGAGAACTATGGCTACACCTTC. Amino acid sequence: CASTKGWGENYGYTF.

The chain employs TRBV27 and TRBJ1-5, with D possibly being TRBD1 (5 bases). The length of the CDR3 is 13 residues. V lost 2 bases, J lost 7 bases, and 9 bases lay in between. Germline V CDR1 and CDR2: MNHEY, SMNVEV (reference sequence). This chain's CDR3 is CASSLGARQPQHF. In nucleotides, the CDR3 is TGTGCCAGCAGTTTAGGGGCCCGGCAGCCCCAGCATTTT.

The chain carries TRBV6-7 and TRBJ2-2; D is unresolved. TRBV6-7 counts as an open reading frame of uncertain function. CDR3 length: 16 residues. The V end was cut by 5 bases, the J end by 1 base, with 14 bases between. This chain's CDR3 is CASSRPATRNTGELFF. The CDR3 DNA sequence: TGTGCCAGCAGTAGACCGGCGACACGGAACACCGGGGAGCTGTTTTTT.

The chain links TRBV11-3 to TRBJ2-3, with TRBD2 matching over 8 bases. After removal of 0 bases from V and 6 bases from J, the junction contained 5 bases not matched to a gene. Germline V CDR1 and CDR2: SGHNT, YENEEA. The CDR3 totals 15 residues. The DNA for the CDR3 is TGTGCCAGCAGCTTAGACGGGGGGGGAGCGGATACGCAGTATTTT. This translates into CASSLDGGGADTQYF.

This clone showed up just a few times. This chain links TRBV23-1 with TRBJ2-7; a weak D match, TRBD2 (6 bases). TRBV23-1 is assigned to the ORF class and has an uncertain function. CDR3 length equals 15 residues. Trimming removed 0 bases at V and 0 bases at J, with 9 bases between. CDR3: CASSQSGDFSYEQYF. CDR3 coding DNA: TGCGCCAGCAGTCAATCCGGGGACTTCTCCTACGAGCAGTACTTC.

The chain employs TRBV11-1 and TRBJ2-2; 11 bases match TRBD2. V shed 5 bases, J shed 4 bases, and the junction held 9 bases outside the gene matches. From germline, CDR1 is SGHAT and CDR2 FQDESV (reference sequence). This CDR3 has 17 amino acids. CDR3 residues: CASSLDLAGGTTGELFF. The CDR3, as DNA: TGTGCCAGCAGCCTTGATCTAGCGGGAGGAACCACCGGGGAGCTGTTTTTT. Looking up the rest from reference TRBV11-1 and TRBJ2-2 gives the full variable domain: EAEVAQSPRYKITEKSQAVAFWCDPISGHATLYWYRQILGQGPELLVQFQDESVVDDSQLPKDRFSAERLKGVDSTLKIQPAELGDSAMYLCASSLDLAGGTTGELFFGEGSRLTVL.

This sequence joins TRBV5-6 and TRBJ2-7; TRBD2 matches 8 bases. V dropped 3 bases and J dropped 2; count of bases not matched to a gene: 4. This CDR3 has 14 amino acids. CDR1 and CDR2 (germline): SGHDT, YYEEEE. The CDR3 nucleotides read TGTGCCAGCAGCTCGCCCGGGGGGGCCTACGAGCAGTACTTC. Amino acids: CASSSPGGAYEQYF.

The CDR3 sequence: CASRDGRFNSPLHF. The DNA for the CDR3 is TGTGCCAGCAGGGATGGCAGGTTTAATTCACCCCTCCACTTT. This chain joins TRBV6-5 and TRBJ1-6; D unclear. The germline V gene encodes CDR1 MNHEY and CDR2 SVGAGI. V was shortened by 6 bases and J by 6 bases, with 12 bases between the two germline ends. This CDR3 region has 14 residues.

The chain combines TRBV6-1 with TRBJ1-4, with a possible D match to TRBD1 (6 bases). Germline CDR1 reads MNHNS; CDR2 reads SASEGT. There are 14 residues in the CDR3. V was cut by 4 bases and J by 2 bases, with 8 bases left in between. The CDR3 DNA reads TGTGCCAGCAGTGGGGGGCTTACTAATGAAAAACTGTTTTTT. It encodes CASSGGLTNEKLFF.

Comment on this clone: The sample contains more than one DNA sequence encoding this CDR3. The J gene is TRBJ2-7, the V gene TRBV6-5; 11 bases match TRBD2. In germline, CDR1 is MNHEY, CDR2 SVGAGI. This CDR3 is 15 amino acids long. V lost 3 bases and J lost 0; bases outside the gene matches: 1. CDR3 region: CASSYTSGSSYEQYF. As DNA, the CDR3 is TGTGCCAGCAGTTATACTAGCGGGAGCTCCTACGAGCAGTACTTC.

The chain employs TRBV7-2 and TRBJ2-3, with D tentatively TRBD2 (5 bases). Trimming removed 7 bases from V and 9 bases from J, with 17 bases in between. The CDR3 is made up of 13 amino acids. Germline-derived CDR1 and CDR2 are SGHTA and FQGNSA. The CDR3 bases are TGTGCCAGCACCACCGGGATAAGAACGACGCAGTATTTT. Protein product: CASTTGIRTTQYF.

The chain uses TRBV4-3 and TRBJ1-2, with 7 positions matching TRBD1. The V segment lost 5 bases and the J segment 4 bases; nucleotides outside the gene matches: 7. This CDR3 has 14 amino acids. In germline, CDR1 is LGHNA, CDR2 YSLEER. As DNA, the CDR3 is TGCGCCAGCAGCACCGACAGGGCACTCTATGGCTACACCTTC. It yields the protein CASSTDRALYGYTF.

The V and J genes are TRBV5-6 and TRBJ2-2, with TRBD1 matching over 8 bases. CDR3 length: 16 amino acids. Looked up from germline, CDR1 is SGHDT and CDR2 is YYEEEE. J was trimmed by 6 bases and V by 5 bases; bases with no gene match: 12. The CDR3 loop reads CASRPDRGYLAGELFF. CDR3 bases: TGTGCCAGCAGACCCGACAGGGGTTATTTGGCCGGGGAGCTGTTTTTT.

The chain carries TRBV9 and TRBJ2-7, with 9 bases aligning to TRBD2. V was clipped by 0 bases and J by 1 base; unmatched bases: 8. The length of the CDR3 is 17 residues. The germline V gene encodes CDR1 SGDLS and CDR2 YYNGEE. The CDR3 DNA reads TGTGCCAGCAGCGTAGCTCCTAGCGGGGTGGGGTCCTACGAGCAGTACTTC. Translation gives CASSVAPSGVGSYEQYF.

The chain couples TRBV10-3 to TRBJ1-1; a possible D gene is TRBD1 (5 bases). CDR1 is ENHRY and CDR2 is SYGVKD in the germline V gene. The length of the CDR3 is 13 residues. V lost 7 bases, J lost 2 bases, and 11 bases lay in between. The CDR3 region is CAITPQENTEAFF. DNA for the CDR3: TGTGCCATCACCCCACAGGAAAACACTGAAGCTTTCTTT.

The chain links TRBV2 to TRBJ2-1; D gene ambiguous. Germline CDR1 and CDR2: SNHLY and FYNNEI. V lost 8 bases to trimming and J lost 4 bases, with 6 bases between them. The CDR3 covers 11 residues. The CDR3 sequence is CASGTYNEQFF. CDR3 DNA sequence: TGTGCCAGCGGTACTTACAATGAGCAGTTCTTC.

The gene calls are TRBV15 and TRBJ2-1; 8 bases agree with TRBD2. J gave up 3 bases and V 0 bases, and 10 bases lay outside the gene matches. The CDR3 spans 18 residues. Germline assignment: CDR1 LNHNV and CDR2 YYDKDF (reference sequence). The CDR3 protein is CATSRDPTSEVFYNEQFF. CDR3 in DNA: TGTGCCACCAGCAGAGACCCGACTAGCGAAGTTTTCTACAATGAGCAGTTCTTC.

The rearrangement links TRBV5-4 to TRBJ1-3; tentative D call: TRBD1 (6 bases). Germline CDR1 and CDR2: SGHNT and YYREEE (reference sequence). The CDR3 runs 16 residues. Trimming cost V 7 bases and J 0 bases, with 17 bases left between them. CDR3 amino acids: CASPPGGGSSGNTIYF. CDR3 nucleotides: TGTGCCAGCCCCCCCGGGGGCGGGAGCTCTGGAAACACCATATATTTT. The full variable domain, in which reference TRBV5-4 and TRBJ1-3 provide the parts outside the CDR3, is ETGVTQSPTHLIKTRGQQVTLRCSSQSGHNTVSWYQQALGQGPQFIFQYYREEENGRGNFPPRFSGLQFPNYSSELNVNALELDDSALYLCASPPGGGSSGNTIYFGEGSWLTVV.

V and J are TRBV7-8 and TRBJ2-5, with 7 positions matching TRBD2. V shed 5 bases, J shed 5 bases, and the junction held 2 bases outside the gene matches. The CDR3 contains 12 residues. Germline lookup yields CDR1 SGHVS and CDR2 FQNEAQ. The DNA of the CDR3 is TGTGCCAGCAGCCCAGCGGGGGAGACCCAGTACTTC. The encoded protein is CASSPAGETQYF.

The chain combines TRBV21-1 with TRBJ2-7; TRBD2, the D gene given by the table, was not confirmed from the DNA. TRBV21-1 is annotated as a pseudogene. The length of the CDR3 is 12 residues. The CDR3 bases are TGTGCCAGCACCCCTGAGGACTACGAGCAGTACTTC. This encodes CASTPEDYEQYF.

V gene TRBV5-1 combines with J gene TRBJ2-7; D gene uncertain. Germline values: CDR1 SGHRS, CDR2 YFSETQ. The V end was cut by 4 bases, the J end by 1 base, with 12 bases between. This CDR3 region has 14 residues. The CDR3 DNA sequence: TGCGCCAGCAGCGCCCTAGGAACATCCTACGAGCAGTACTTC. It specifies CASSALGTSYEQYF. The full variable domain, its missing parts supplied by reference TRBV5-1 and TRBJ2-7, is KAGVTQTPRYLIKTRGQQVTLSCSPISGHRSVSWYQQTPGQGLQFLFEYFSETQRNKGNFPGRFSGRQFSNSRSEMNVSTLELGDSALYLCASSALGTSYEQYFGPGTRLTVT.